The clone carrying this T cell receptor (beta chain) turned up a few times. Preparation of the TCRbeta library used unique molecular identifiers. A single record per CDR3 protein comes from TCRdb applying MiXCR to the PCR reads. Of about 540,000 distinct CDR3 sequences in the sample, roughly 30% were seen once. The entry originates in a study of T-cell reconstitution after alpha-beta-depleted transplantation in children. The germline V and J ends were trimmed by 5 bases and 4 bases, with 12 bases remaining between them. The CDR3 runs to 13 residues. CDR1 and CDR2 (germline): SGHRS, YFSETQ. Sequenced material: PBMCs, taken before TCRalphabeta/CD19-depleted stem cell transplant. This chain links TRBV5-1 with TRBJ1-1; tentatively, D is TRBD1 (6 bases). The receptor was isolated from a boy under three years old with Wiskott-Aldrich syndrome, due to receive a stem cell transplant. The CDR3 sequence is CASRRGQVTEAFF. Written as DNA, the CDR3 is TGCGCCAGCAGAAGGGGACAAGTCACTGAAGCTTTCTTT.